This passage covers 23 T cell receptor beta chains from one sample sequenced in a study of T cell repertoires in cytomegalovirus infection. These receptors have no known antigen. TCRdb used MiXCR to reprocess the reads, holding one entry per CDR3 protein. The repertoire consists of around 770,000 distinct CDR3 sequences, with approximately 32% occurring once and the leading ten covering around 13%. The sample was cultured CD8+ T cells from PBMCs, taken from culture after CMV antigen stimulation. The receptors derive from a human donor in good health (CMV status not recorded). Some clones in this sample may be carry-over from other donors' samples.

Only a few counts were recorded for this clonotype. The rearrangement uses TRBV19 and TRBJ1-5; a possible D gene is TRBD1 (6 bases). The V gene's germline CDR1 is LNHDA and CDR2 SQIVND (reference sequence). The V end was cut by 7 bases, the J end by 1 base, with 14 bases between. CDR3 length: 15 residues. CDR3 sequence: CASKSSGGSNQPQHF. CDR3 sequence (DNA): TGTGCCAGTAAATCTTCGGGGGGCAGCAATCAGCCCCAGCATTTT.

This CDR3 reads CSARDSDRGLDGYTF. In nucleotides, the CDR3 is TGCAGTGCTAGAGATTCGGACAGGGGGCTGGATGGCTACACCTTC. The rearrangement uses TRBV20-1 and TRBJ1-2, with 11 bases that match TRBD1. The CDR3 is 15 amino acids. The V segment lost 0 bases and the J segment 6 bases; nucleotides outside the gene matches: 6. CDR1 and CDR2 from the germline V gene are DFQATT and SNEGSKA (reference sequence).

To note about this clonotype: Its ends do not fully match the called genes, so a read error is possible. The V gene is TRBV18, the J gene TRBJ2-2; TRBD1 matches 7 bases. CDR3 size: 14 residues. CDR1 KGHSH and CDR2 LQKENI come from the germline V gene. CDR3 nucleotide sequence: TGTGCCGGCTCACCGGGACAGAGCACCGGGGAGCTGTTTTTT. It yields the protein CAGSPGQSTGELFF.

This clonotype was seen a few times. This sequence joins TRBV7-9 and TRBJ2-5, with 8 bases lining up with TRBD1. Trimming cost V 5 bases and J 1 base; bases outside gene matches: 9. CDR3 length equals 16 residues. The germline gives CDR1 SEHNR, CDR2 FQNEAQ (reference sequence). CDR3 protein: CASSRLGQALQETQYF. CDR3 DNA sequence: TGTGCCAGCAGCCGACTGGGACAGGCACTCCAAGAGACCCAGTACTTC. Full variable domain (remainder filled in from reference TRBV7-9 and TRBJ2-5): DTGVSQNPRHKITKRGQNVTFRCDPISEHNRLYWYRQTLGQGPEFLTYFQNEAQLEKSRLLSDRFSAERPKGSFSTLEIQRTEQGDSAMYLCASSRLGQALQETQYFGPGTRLLVL.

The chain uses TRBV28 and TRBJ2-6; D possibly corresponds to TRBD2 (7 bases). The CDR3 extends over 16 amino acids. Germline values: CDR1 MDHEN, CDR2 SYDVKM. Trimming cost V 3 bases and J 3 bases, with 12 bases left between them. As DNA, the CDR3 is TGTGCCAGCAGTTTTCCAGGGGACTATGGGGCCAACGTCCTGACTTTC. Its translation is CASSFPGDYGANVLTF.

This rearrangement joins TRBV6-2 or TRBV6-3 to TRBJ2-7; a weak D match, TRBD1 (5 bases). V was shortened by 11 bases and J by 2 bases, with 13 bases between the two germline ends. Germline CDR1 reads MNHEY; CDR2 reads SVGEGT. The length of the CDR3 is 12 residues. DNA for the CDR3: TGTGCCGCAGGGTTCCTCCCCTACGAGCAGTACGTC. It specifies CAAGFLPYEQYV.

This clonotype was counted ten times or more. The chain joins TRBV19 to TRBJ2-7; D unresolved. Germline assignment: CDR1 LNHDA and CDR2 SQIVND (reference sequence). Trimming took 1 base from V and 4 from J, leaving 8 bases between them. This CDR3 comprises 13 residues. The CDR3 is CASSIADGYEQYV. The CDR3 nucleotides read TGTGCCAGTAGTATAGCGGATGGGTACGAGCAGTACGTC.

With regard to this clonotype: A much larger clone differs by one base, so this may be a read error. The chain joins TRBV7-2 to TRBJ1-2; D is possibly TRBD1 (6 bases). The germline V and J ends were trimmed by 3 bases and 3 bases, with 8 bases remaining between them. Germline loops: CDR1 SGHTA, CDR2 FQGNSA. The CDR3 loop spans 13 amino acids. Written as DNA, the CDR3 is TGTGCCAGCAGCTTTGGACAGTACTATGGCTACACCTTC. Translation: CASSFGQYYGYTF. Drawing the rest from reference TRBV7-2 and TRBJ1-2, the complete variable domain is GAGVSQSPSNKVTEKGKDVELRCDPISGHTALYWYRQSLGQGLEFLIYFQGNSAPDKSGLPSDRFSAERTGGSVSTLTIQRTQQEDSAVYLCASSFGQYYGYTFGSGTRLTVV.

The rearrangement joins TRBV4-3 to TRBJ1-1, with D uncertain. Trimming shortened V by 0 bases and J by 7 bases, and 18 bases separated the two germline ends. The CDR3 spans 16 residues. Germline CDR1 is LGHNA and CDR2 is YSLEER. DNA for the CDR3: TGCGCCAGCAGCCAAGATGGGCGCCTCCAAACTTTTGAAGCTTTCTTT. It encodes CASSQDGRLQTFEAFF.

This rearrangement joins TRBV4-1 to TRBJ1-2, with D unclear. Between the trimmed V and J ends, which lost 1 base and 0 bases, there was a span of 9 bases. Germline CDR1 MGHRA, CDR2 YSYEKL. The CDR3 consists of 15 residues. CDR3 DNA sequence: TGCGCCAGCAGCCAAGGATTAGCTTCTAACTATGGCTACACCTTC. Protein product: CASSQGLASNYGYTF.

CDR3 in DNA: TGTGCCAGCAGGTTCACAGGACTGAACACTGAAGCTTTCTTT. It codes for CASRFTGLNTEAFF. The chain uses TRBV27 and TRBJ1-1, with D perhaps matching TRBD1 (5 bases). V dropped 6 bases and J dropped 0 bases, with 11 bases sitting between them. Looked up from germline, CDR1 is MNHEY and CDR2 is SMNVEV (reference sequence). The CDR3 covers 14 residues.

This chain links TRBV4-1 with TRBJ2-1, with D possibly TRBD1 on 5 matching bases. From germline, CDR1 is MGHRA and CDR2 YSYEKL. CDR3 length equals 15 residues. V was trimmed by 1 base and J by 5 bases, leaving 12 bases between them. The DNA for the CDR3 is TGCGCCAGCAGCCAAGTTCAGGGCATGAACAATGAGCAGTTCTTC. It translates to CASSQVQGMNNEQFF.

V and J are TRBV15 and TRBJ2-3; 7 bases line up with TRBD2. The CDR3 covers 17 residues. The ends lost 0 bases at V and 2 bases at J; junction bases unmatched: 8. Germline assignment: CDR1 LNHNV and CDR2 YYDKDF (reference sequence). The CDR3 loop reads CATSRDERAGLTDTQYF. The CDR3 coding sequence is TGTGCCACCAGCAGAGATGAACGAGCGGGGCTCACAGATACGCAGTATTTT.

Comment on this clonotype: A read error is possible here, since a much larger clone lies one base away. The chain couples TRBV7-3 to TRBJ1-6; D gene uncertain. The CDR3 length is 16 residues. Germline CDR1 and CDR2: SGHTA and FQGTGA. CDR3 bases: TGTGCCAGCAGCTTCCGACGGAGCTCCTATGATTCACCCCTCCACTTT. Protein: CASSFRRSSYDSPLHF. The whole variable domain, filled in from reference TRBV7-3 and TRBJ1-6, reads GAGVSQTPSNKVTEKGKYVELRCDPISGHTALYWYRQSLGQGPEFLIYFQGTGAADDSGLPNDRFFAVRPEGSVSTLKIQRTERGDSAVYLCASSFRRSSYDSPLHFGNGTRLTVT.

The chain joins TRBV4-1 to TRBJ2-7; D unclear. The germline V and J ends were trimmed by 0 bases and 3 bases, with 12 bases remaining between them. CDR3 length: 15 amino acids. Germline values: CDR1 MGHRA, CDR2 YSYEKL. CDR3 sequence: CASSQDLGTYYEQYF. CDR3 sequence (DNA): TGCGCCAGCAGCCAAGATTTGGGCACCTACTACGAGCAGTACTTC.

This clonotype has more than one count but fewer than ten. The chain couples TRBV27 to TRBJ2-7; D is undetermined. The CDR3 loop spans 14 amino acids. Looked up from germline, CDR1 is MNHEY and CDR2 is SMNVEV (reference sequence). V lost 10 bases to trimming and J lost 2 bases, with 18 bases between them. The CDR3 bases are TGTGCCATCGCTGACACACATAGACCCTACGAGCAGTACTTC. Amino acids: CAIADTHRPYEQYF.

This clonotype was observed a few times. The chain combines TRBV2 with TRBJ2-7; D gene unclear. Per germline, CDR1 SNHLY and CDR2 FYNNEI. The V end was cut by 9 bases, the J end by 4 bases, with 10 bases between. CDR3 length: 11 residues. CDR3 sequence reads: CASHAAYEQYF. Here the CDR3 DNA reads TGTGCCAGTCACGCAGCTTACGAGCAGTACTTC.

V and J are TRBV29-1 and TRBJ2-1, with D perhaps matching TRBD2 (6 bases). The germline V gene encodes CDR1 SQVTM and CDR2 ANQGSEA. The V end lost 3 bases, the J end lost 12 bases, and 12 bases lay between the germline ends. This CDR3 is built from 11 residues. CDR3 residues: CSVEVRGTQFF. In nucleotides, the CDR3 is TGCAGCGTTGAGGTGCGGGGTACGCAGTTCTTC.

There are a few counts of this clonotype. The V gene is TRBV7-9, the J gene TRBJ2-5; 7 bases match TRBD2. J was trimmed by 3 bases and V by 5 bases; bases with no gene match: 9. The V gene's germline CDR1 is SEHNR and CDR2 FQNEAQ (reference sequence). The CDR3 totals 15 residues. This chain's CDR3 is CASSIGPLAEETQYF. The DNA of the CDR3 is TGTGCCAGCAGCATAGGTCCGCTAGCGGAAGAGACCCAGTACTTC. Together with reference TRBV7-9 and TRBJ2-5, the CDR3 gives the full variable domain: DTGVSQNPRHKITKRGQNVTFRCDPISEHNRLYWYRQTLGQGPEFLTYFQNEAQLEKSRLLSDRFSAERPKGSFSTLEIQRTEQGDSAMYLCASSIGPLAEETQYFGPGTRLLVL.

The V gene is TRBV19, the J gene TRBJ1-1; D unclear. The CDR3 is made up of 13 amino acids. V lost 6 bases to trimming and J lost 0 bases, with 8 bases between them. The germline CDR1 and CDR2 sequences are LNHDA and SQIVND (reference sequence). The CDR3 protein is CASRVSMNTEAFF. CDR3 coding DNA: TGTGCCAGTAGAGTCAGCATGAACACTGAAGCTTTCTTT.

A few counts support this clonotype. The genes are TRBV29-1 and TRBJ2-7, with D possibly TRBD1 on 6 matching bases. Germline V gene data show CDR1 as SQVTM and CDR2 as ANQGSEA. V lost 5 bases and J 4 bases, leaving 12 bases between the germline ends. The CDR3 is made up of 12 amino acids. The CDR3 loop is CSVLGGRYEQYF. In nucleotides, the CDR3 is TGCAGCGTTCTAGGGGGTCGGTACGAGCAGTACTTC.

This clonotype was picked up many times. The rearrangement joins TRBV7-2 to TRBJ1-5, with a weak D call TRBD1 (5 bases). The CDR3 consists of 15 residues. Trimming removed 5 bases from V and 1 base from J, with 12 bases in between. Germline assignment: CDR1 SGHTA and CDR2 FQGNSA. Here the CDR3 reads CASSARDGSNQPQHF. The CDR3 DNA follows: TGTGCCAGCAGCGCACGGGACGGCAGCAATCAGCCCCAGCATTTT.

The chain recombines TRBV11-3 with TRBJ1-2, with a possible D match to TRBD1 (6 bases). This CDR3 spans 12 amino acids. The germline V gene encodes CDR1 SGHNT and CDR2 YENEEA. Trimming shortened V by 9 bases and J by 8 bases, and 16 bases separated the two germline ends. CDR3 region: CASSWDKWGYTF. In DNA, the CDR3 is TGTGCCAGTTCCTGGGACAAGTGGGGCTACACCTTC.